This T cell receptor beta chain was observed in a study of CXCR3-negative and CXCR3-positive naive CD8 T cells. Study-level points and caveats: A higher hydrophobicity marked the TRB CDR3s of CXCR3-positive naive cells versus CXCR3-negative naive cells.

The libraries of TRB cDNA were constructed through 5' RACE using UMI labels. After re-calling the 5' RACE reads, TCRdb lists one entry per CDR3 protein, DNA absent. The table for this sample gives about 120,000 distinct CDR3 sequences. Germline CDR1 MNHEY, CDR2 SVGEGT. The CDR3 loop spans 16 amino acids. About this clonotype itself: What it binds is not known.

V gene TRBV6-2 or TRBV6-3 combines with J gene TRBJ2-3; TCRdb gives TRBD1 as the D gene, but with no DNA this cannot be confirmed. Specimen: naive CXCR3+ CD8+ T cells from blood. The subset was: CD45RO-CCR7+CD27+CD95- naive CD8+ T cells expressing CXCR3 (TNR3+). The receptor's source is a human donor in good health. Some clones in this sample may be carry-over from other donors' samples. CDR3: CASSYWGTGATDTQYF.